Listed below are T cell receptor beta chains from one sample, sequenced in a study of cytomegalovirus exposure and HLA in healthy donors. TCRdb's table, derived via immunoSEQ multiplex PCR, lists solely in-frame clones and lacks some. Altogether approximately 100,000 clones are present, about 76% being singletons, with the ten largest covering around 5.8%. The sample was PBMCs. These receptors all stem from a woman aged 45-65 years in good health and CMV-seropositive. Each CDR3 is given with its conserved first and last residue.

v_gene: TRBV11-2
j_gene: TRBJ2-1
CDR3aa: CASSLAQGTEQFF

v_gene: TRBV21-1
j_gene: TRBJ1-1
CDR3aa: CASSKVPRQCRLMNTEAFF

v_gene: TRBV28
j_gene: TRBJ1-5
CDR3aa: CASSFPNQPQHF

v_gene: TRBV28
j_gene: TRBJ1-4
CDR3aa: CASSLESGGREKLFF

v_gene: TRBV4-2
j_gene: TRBJ1-2
CDR3aa: CASSHLTGAANYGYTF

v_gene: TRBV7-8
j_gene: TRBJ2-1
CDR3aa: CASSSYRGRRYNEQFF

v_gene: TRBV4-2
j_gene: TRBJ2-6
CDR3aa: CASSQDPHSGANVLTF

v_gene: TRBV10-3
j_gene: TRBJ1-2
CDR3aa: CANRQGMNYGYTF

v_gene: TRBV5-1
j_gene: TRBJ2-3
CDR3aa: CASSFGPGDTQYF

v_gene: TRBV7-2
j_gene: TRBJ1-2
CDR3aa: CASSMTTNYGYTF